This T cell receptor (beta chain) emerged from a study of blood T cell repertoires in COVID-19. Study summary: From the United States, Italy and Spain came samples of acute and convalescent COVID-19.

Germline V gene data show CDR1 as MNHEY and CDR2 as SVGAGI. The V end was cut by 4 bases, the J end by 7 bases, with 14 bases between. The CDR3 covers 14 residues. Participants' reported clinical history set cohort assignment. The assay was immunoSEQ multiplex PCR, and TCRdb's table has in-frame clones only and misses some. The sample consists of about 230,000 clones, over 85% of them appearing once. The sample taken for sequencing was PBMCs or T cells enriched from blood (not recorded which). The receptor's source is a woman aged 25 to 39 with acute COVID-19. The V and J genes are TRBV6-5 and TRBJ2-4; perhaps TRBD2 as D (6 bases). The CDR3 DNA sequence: TGTGCCAGCAGTTCGGGGTCAGGGAGGAACATTCAGTACTTC. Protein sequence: CASSSGSGRNIQYF.